The 22 T cell receptor beta chains given below trace back to one sample, sequenced in a study of human T cells and chemical hapten exposure. TCRdb re-derived calls from the RACE reads in MiXCR, one entry per CDR3 protein. The table shows 150,000 to 200,000 distinct CDR3 sequences, with 25% to 35% occurring only once. Indicated time point: patch test 3, about 24 weeks after DPC sensitization. Treatment meaning: therapeutic diphenylcyclopropenone sensitization with weekly scalp DPC. The sample consisted of whole blood, taken in connection with sensitization to the hapten diphenylcyclopropenone (DPC). These receptor sequences come from a woman under 30 with alopecia areata. Some clones in this sample may be carry-over from other donors' samples.

This clonotype was picked up many times. The V gene is TRBV11-2, the J gene TRBJ2-5; 9 positions agree with TRBD1. In germline, CDR1 is SGHAT, CDR2 FQNNGV. V trimming: 1 base; J trimming: 7 bases; junction bases outside the gene matches: 7. CDR3 length: 15 residues. CDR3 in DNA: TGTGCCAGCAGCTTAGGGGACAGGGTAGAAGGGACCCAGTACTTC. Its translation: CASSLGDRVEGTQYF.

CDR3 coding DNA: TGCGCCAGCAGCCAAGTGAGGCGGACGCAAGAGACCCAGTACTTC. This encodes CASSQVRRTQETQYF. The rearrangement uses TRBV4-1 and TRBJ2-5; D is undetermined. CDR1 and CDR2 (germline): MGHRA, YSYEKL. V lost 1 base and J lost 2, with 11 bases in between. There are 15 residues in the CDR3.

This clonotype was counted between two and nine times. The genes are TRBV20-1 and TRBJ2-1; possible D gene TRBD2, 6 bases. Germline V gene data show CDR1 as DFQATT and CDR2 as SNEGSKA (reference sequence). The ends were cut back, 6 bases at V and 5 bases at J, with 23 bases in the middle. The CDR3 totals 16 residues. CDR3 coding DNA: TGCAGTGCCCTAGAACCGGGAGCCACGATTGACAATGAGCAGTTCTTC. Translating gives CSALEPGATIDNEQFF.

V is TRBV30 and J is TRBJ2-3, with TRBD2 as a possible D gene (6 bases). This CDR3 has 13 residues. Looked up from germline, CDR1 is GTSNPN and CDR2 is SVGIG (reference sequence). The germline V and J ends were trimmed by 2 bases and 2 bases, with 8 bases remaining between them. For the CDR3, the DNA is TGTGCCTGGAGTTCGGGGGACACAGATACGCAGTATTTT. It translates to CAWSSGDTDTQYF.

This clonotype was seen only a few times. The gene calls are TRBV3-1 and TRBJ2-7; D is unclear. The CDR3 runs 13 residues. V was pared by 3 bases and J by 3 bases, with 9 bases between. Germline loops: CDR1 LGHDT, CDR2 YNNKEL (reference sequence). CDR3 amino acids: CASSHPPIYEQYF. In DNA, the CDR3 is TGTGCCAGCAGCCACCCCCCGATCTACGAGCAGTACTTC.

The chain employs TRBV2 and TRBJ1-1; no clear D gene. CDR1 and CDR2 from the germline V gene are SNHLY and FYNNEI. This CDR3 spans 13 amino acids. Trimming pared 6 bases from V and 1 base from J, leaving 9 bases between. The CDR3 region has the DNA TGTGCCAGCAGGGCCGCAGAGAACACTGAAGCTTTCTTT. Protein product: CASRAAENTEAFF.

The gene calls are TRBV30 and TRBJ1-1; D unclear. Germline CDR1 and CDR2: GTSNPN and SVGIG (reference sequence). This CDR3 is built from 12 residues. The germline V and J ends were trimmed by 2 bases and 12 bases, with 16 bases remaining between them. CDR3 amino acids: CAWSPVLLAPFF. For the CDR3, the DNA is TGTGCCTGGAGTCCCGTACTATTGGCCCCTTTCTTT.

In its sample, this clonotype was seen a few times. CDR3 DNA sequence: TGCGCCAGCAGCCAGGAAGGGTTGGTTCAAGAGACCCAGTACTTC. Encoded protein: CASSQEGLVQETQYF. The V call is TRBV5-1, the J call TRBJ2-5, with no clear D. Per the germline V gene, CDR1 is SGHRS and CDR2 is YFSETQ. The CDR3 runs 15 residues. V lost 4 bases and J lost 2, with 15 bases in between. Together with reference TRBV5-1 and TRBJ2-5, the CDR3 gives the full variable domain: KAGVTQTPRYLIKTRGQQVTLSCSPISGHRSVSWYQQTPGQGLQFLFEYFSETQRNKGNFPGRFSGRQFSNSRSEMNVSTLELGDSALYLCASSQEGLVQETQYFGPGTRLLVL.

The rearrangement joins TRBV15 to TRBJ2-7; TRBD1 might be the D (5 bases). This CDR3 region has 12 residues. Deletions cut 5 bases from V and 4 bases from J, with 9 bases between. Germline-derived CDR1 and CDR2 are LNHNV and YYDKDF (reference sequence). The CDR3 sequence: CATSLRGYEQYF. The CDR3 DNA reads TGTGCCACCAGCCTAAGGGGTTACGAGCAGTACTTC.

V and J are TRBV3-1 and TRBJ2-1; D unresolved. Germline V CDR1 and CDR2: LGHDT, YNNKEL (reference sequence). V was pared by 4 bases and J by 4 bases, with 20 bases between. This CDR3 has 17 residues. CDR3 coding DNA: TGTGCCAGCAGCCCACACTCGCTCGGAAACCGTTACAATGAGCAGTTCTTC. Translation gives CASSPHSLGNRYNEQFF.

The chain couples TRBV11-2 to TRBJ1-2; 8 bases agree with TRBD1. Trimming cost V 1 base and J 8 bases; bases outside gene matches: 9. The CDR3 runs to 15 residues. Germline CDR1 is SGHAT and CDR2 is FQNNGV. Written as DNA, the CDR3 is TGTGCCAGCAGCTTAGGACAGGGGAGTGTGATGGGCTACACCTTC. This codes for CASSLGQGSVMGYTF.

This clonotype was observed a few times. The rearrangement joins TRBV5-1 to TRBJ2-7, with D unresolved. The CDR3 totals 15 residues. Germline values: CDR1 SGHRS, CDR2 YFSETQ. Deletions cut 3 bases from V and 2 bases from J, with 15 bases between. CDR3 DNA sequence: TGCGCCAGCAGCTCGTACTCGGGCTTTACCTACGAGCAGTACTTC. Protein product: CASSSYSGFTYEQYF.

The rearrangement joins TRBV2 to TRBJ2-5; TRBD2 matches at 13 bases. CDR3 length equals 16 residues. Germline V gives CDR1 SNHLY, CDR2 FYNNEI. Trimming cost V 5 bases and J 3 bases; bases outside gene matches: 6. The CDR3 sequence is CASSPNGLAGEETQYF. For the CDR3, the DNA is TGTGCCAGCAGTCCAAACGGACTAGCGGGAGAAGAGACCCAGTACTTC.

This clonotype was counted only a few times. The chain uses TRBV29-1 and TRBJ2-5; tentatively, D is TRBD1 or TRBD2 (5 bases each). V dropped 3 bases and J dropped 5 bases, with 16 bases sitting between them. Germline CDR1 reads SQVTM; CDR2 reads ANQGSEA. This CDR3 spans 14 amino acids. CDR3 in DNA: TGCAGCGTTGACCAGGGACCCGGGTCGGAGACCCAGTACTTC. Protein sequence: CSVDQGPGSETQYF.

V is TRBV5-5 and J is TRBJ1-3; 7 nucleotides align to TRBD1. Germline V gene data show CDR1 as SGHKS and CDR2 as YYEKEE (reference sequence). Germline trimming cut 2 bases from V and 4 bases from J; bases unmatched to any gene: 3. The CDR3 is 14 residues long. In DNA form, the CDR3 reads TGTGCCAGCAGCTTAGACAGGGCGGGAAACACCATATATTTT. Translated, it gives CASSLDRAGNTIYF.

The chain uses TRBV30 and TRBJ2-2; D is unresolved. CDR3 length: 16 residues. V was shortened by 0 bases and J by 0 bases, with 11 bases between the two germline ends. Germline assignment: CDR1 GTSNPN and CDR2 SVGIG (reference sequence). DNA of the CDR3: TGTGCCTGGAGTGTTTTCCGGAATTCGAACACCGGGGAGCTGTTTTTT. It codes for CAWSVFRNSNTGELFF. The complete variable domain, with remaining parts taken from reference TRBV30 and TRBJ2-2, reads SQTIHQWPATLVQPVGSPLSLECTVEGTSNPNLYWYRQAAGRGLQLLFYSVGIGQISSEVPQNLSASRPQDRQFILSSKKLLLSDSGFYLCAWSVFRNSNTGELFFGEGSRLTVL.

This clonotype was found many times. The V gene is TRBV28, the J gene TRBJ1-2, with D tentatively TRBD1 (6 bases). Germline V gives CDR1 MDHEN, CDR2 SYDVKM. This CDR3 has 14 residues. V lost 2 bases to trimming and J lost 2 bases, with 9 bases between them. The CDR3 reads CASSLPGQNYGYTF. The CDR3 DNA follows: TGTGCCAGCAGTTTACCCGGACAGAACTATGGCTACACCTTC.

In its sample, this clonotype was seen a few times. The CDR3 here is CASSQRTVTSTDTQYF. DNA of the CDR3: TGCGCCAGCAGCCAAAGGACTGTAACTAGCACAGATACGCAGTATTTT. The chain uses TRBV4-1 and TRBJ2-3, with a weak D call TRBD2 (5 bases). V lost 2 bases and J lost 0, with 12 bases in between. The CDR3 has 16 amino acids. The germline gives CDR1 MGHRA, CDR2 YSYEKL.

In this sample, this clonotype turned up many times. The chain couples TRBV3-1 to TRBJ1-5, with TRBD1 as a possible D gene (6 bases). The CDR3 spans 15 residues. Trimming cost V 3 bases and J 6 bases, with 15 bases left between them. CDR1 and CDR2 (germline): LGHDT, YNNKEL (reference sequence). CDR3 bases: TGTGCCAGCAGCCAGGACGCAGGGGAGTTTCAGCCCCAGCATTTT. It specifies CASSQDAGEFQPQHF.

The rearrangement links TRBV9 to TRBJ1-5; TRBD1 is a possible D gene (5 bases). Germline V lookup: CDR1 SGDLS, CDR2 YYNGEE. The V end was cut by 0 bases, the J end by 6 bases, with 13 bases between. CDR3 size: 15 residues. The CDR3 DNA sequence: TGTGCCAGCAGCGTAGGCCAGGGTGGGGGTCAGCCCCAGCATTTT. It encodes CASSVGQGGGQPQHF.

This chain joins TRBV12-3 or TRBV12-4 and TRBJ2-4; D is uncertain. Trimming took off 7 bases at V and 3 bases at J, with 25 bases between the two ends. This CDR3 contains 18 residues. Written as DNA, the CDR3 is TGTGCCAGCACTAAGGCGGCTCTTTCAGCCCTAGGCAAAAACATTCAGTACTTC. Translating it yields CASTKAALSALGKNIQYF.

The V call is TRBV7-2, the J call TRBJ1-2; D unresolved. This CDR3 has 13 amino acids. The V gene lost 6 bases and the J gene lost 8 bases, with 16 bases spanning the gap. Germline CDR1 SGHTA, CDR2 FQGNSA. The CDR3 is CASSTDGRWGYTF. Here the CDR3 DNA reads TGTGCCAGCAGTACGGATGGTCGTTGGGGCTACACCTTC.